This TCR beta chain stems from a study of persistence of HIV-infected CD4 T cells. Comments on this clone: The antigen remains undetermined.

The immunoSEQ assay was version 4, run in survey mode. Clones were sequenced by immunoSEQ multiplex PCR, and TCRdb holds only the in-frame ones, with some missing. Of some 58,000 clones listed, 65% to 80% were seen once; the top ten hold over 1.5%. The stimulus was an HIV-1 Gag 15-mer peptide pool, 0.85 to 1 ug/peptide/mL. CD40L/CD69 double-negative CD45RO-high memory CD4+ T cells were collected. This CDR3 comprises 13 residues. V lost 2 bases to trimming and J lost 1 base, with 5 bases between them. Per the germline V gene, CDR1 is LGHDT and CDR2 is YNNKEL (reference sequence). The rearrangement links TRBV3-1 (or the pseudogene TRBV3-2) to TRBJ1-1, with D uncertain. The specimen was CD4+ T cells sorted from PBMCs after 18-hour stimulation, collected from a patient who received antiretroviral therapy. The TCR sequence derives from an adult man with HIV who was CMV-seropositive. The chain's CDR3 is CASSQLRNTEAFF. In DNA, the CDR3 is TGTGCCAGCAGCCAATTACGGAACACTGAAGCTTTCTTT.